These 14 T cell receptor beta chains were all obtained from the same sample, sequenced in a study of human T cells and chemical hapten exposure. As to time point: pre-sensitization, week 0. Treatment: therapeutic diphenylcyclopropenone sensitization with weekly scalp DPC. TCRdb fed the RACE reads into MiXCR, producing one record per CDR3 protein. The data show some 90,000 distinct CDR3 sequences, 6.5% to 10% seen once. This material consisted of whole blood, taken in connection with sensitization to the hapten diphenylcyclopropenone (DPC). The receptors derive from a middle-aged man with alopecia areata. Some clones in this sample may be carry-over from other donors' samples.

The V and J genes are TRBV9 and TRBJ1-3; D is possibly TRBD1 (6 bases). Germline values: CDR1 SGDLS, CDR2 YYNGEE. This CDR3 has 16 residues. V lost 0 bases and J lost 3, with 13 bases in between. This chain's CDR3 is CASSVASGALGNTIYF. CDR3 nucleotides: TGTGCCAGCAGCGTAGCGTCGGGGGCTCTTGGAAACACCATATATTTT.

This clonotype is categorized as medium-sized (0.01 to 0.1%). The chain combines TRBV7-2 with TRBJ2-7; TRBD2 matches 14 bases. After removal of 4 bases from V and 4 bases from J, the junction contained 12 bases not matched to a gene. The V gene's germline CDR1 is SGHTA and CDR2 FQGNSA. The CDR3 is 18 residues long. This CDR3 reads CASSSRTSGRFRRYEQYF. The CDR3 DNA sequence: TGTGCCAGCAGCTCGAGGACTAGCGGGAGGTTCCGAAGGTACGAGCAGTACTTC.

This clonotype was detected many times. The rearrangement uses TRBV7-9 and TRBJ1-4; maybe TRBD1 (6 bases). The CDR3 consists of 15 residues. Between the trimmed V and J ends, which lost 3 bases and 7 bases, there was a span of 15 bases. CDR1 SEHNR and CDR2 FQNEAQ come from the germline V gene (reference sequence). DNA for the CDR3: TGTGCCAGCAGCTTCTCACAGGGAAGGAGTGAAAAACTGTTTTTT. This sequence encodes CASSFSQGRSEKLFF.

This chain links TRBV7-8 with TRBJ2-3; no clear D gene. CDR3 size: 14 residues. Trimming took off 1 base at V and 3 bases at J, with 8 bases between the two ends. Germline CDR1 and CDR2: SGHVS and FQNEAQ. The CDR3 DNA reads as TGTGCCAGCAGCTTAGTGATAGCTACAGATACGCAGTATTTT. Encoded protein: CASSLVIATDTQYF.

This chain uses TRBV10-1 with TRBJ2-4; D is unclear. This CDR3 is 16 amino acids long. The V gene lost 7 bases and the J gene lost 3 bases, with 19 bases spanning the gap. CDR1 WNHNN and CDR2 SYGVQD come from the germline V gene (reference sequence). The CDR3 region has the DNA TGCGCCAGCACTCGAGACCTAGGGCCTCGCAAAAACATTCAGTACTTC. The encoded protein is CASTRDLGPRKNIQYF.

The chain recombines TRBV12-3 or TRBV12-4 with TRBJ1-6; TRBD1 might be the D (5 bases). The CDR3 spans 13 residues. V lost 6 bases to trimming and J lost 10 bases, with 13 bases between them. As DNA, the CDR3 is TGTGCCAGCAGAGACGGGACGCGGTCACCCCTCCACTTT. Residues: CASRDGTRSPLHF.

This clonotype was counted many times. The genes are TRBV18 and TRBJ2-3; 7 nucleotides align to TRBD2. The V gene end was trimmed by 6 bases and the J gene end by 1 base; junction bases not matched to a gene: 16. Germline V gene lookup returns CDR1 KGHSH and CDR2 LQKENI. This CDR3 is 18 amino acids long. CDR3: CASSEVLSGIRGTDTQYF. The DNA for the CDR3 is TGTGCCAGCTCCGAAGTGCTCAGCGGGATCAGGGGCACAGATACGCAGTATTTT.

As to this clonotype: The CDR3 does not end in the conserved phenylalanine or tryptophan, so this is likely a read error. CDR3 region: CASSQPGFGDTQYS. The DNA of the CDR3 is TGTGCCAGCAGCCAGCCGGGGTTCGGAGATACGCAGTATTCT. The gene calls are TRBV25-1 and TRBJ2-3, with D possibly being TRBD2 (5 bases). CDR3 length: 14 residues. Trimming removed 6 bases from V and 5 bases from J, with 15 bases in between. Germline V lookup: CDR1 MGHDK, CDR2 SYGVNS.

A few counts support this clonotype. This chain connects TRBV6-2 or TRBV6-3 to TRBJ2-7, with TRBD2 matching 13 bases. The CDR3 sequence is 15 residues long. Per germline, CDR1 MNHEY and CDR2 SVGEGT. J was trimmed by 2 bases and V by 7 bases; bases with no gene match: 5. The CDR3: CASKRGLAGAYEQYV. As DNA, the CDR3 is TGTGCCAGCAAACGAGGACTAGCGGGAGCCTACGAGCAGTACGTC.

On this clonotype: This may arise from a read error, as a much more abundant clone is one base away. V usage is TRBV7-9 and J usage is TRBJ1-4; D might be TRBD1 (5 bases). Per germline, CDR1 SEHNR and CDR2 FQNEAQ (reference sequence). This CDR3 is 16 amino acids long. CDR3 sequence (DNA): TGTGCCAGCAGCTTAGTCGCAAGTGGGGCTGGTGAAAGACTGTTTTTT. This codes for CASSLVASGAGERLFF.

This clonotype has at least ten counts. V gene TRBV5-8 combines with J gene TRBJ1-2; 9 bases map to TRBD1. There are 15 residues in the CDR3. Germline V CDR1 and CDR2: SGHTS, YDEGEE. V lost 4 bases and J lost 3; bases outside the gene matches: 7. The CDR3 nucleotides are TGTGCCAGCAGCACTGGGACAGGGCATGACTATGGCTACACCTTC. It specifies CASSTGTGHDYGYTF.

The chain couples TRBV28 to TRBJ2-7, with a weak D call TRBD2 (5 bases). Trimming removed 3 bases from V and 4 bases from J, with 19 bases in between. The CDR3 sequence is 16 residues long. Germline-derived CDR1 and CDR2 are MDHEN and SYDVKM. CDR3 in amino acids: CASSFPPSSHPYEQYF. CDR3 bases: TGTGCCAGCAGTTTCCCTCCTAGCTCACACCCTTACGAGCAGTACTTC.

This clonotype was detected a few times. The chain couples TRBV20-1 to TRBJ2-7; D uncertain. This CDR3 contains 15 residues. V lost 0 bases and J lost 1, with 13 bases in between. Per the germline V gene, CDR1 is DFQATT and CDR2 is SNEGSKA (reference sequence). The CDR3 spells CSARERGPTSYEQYF. The CDR3 region has the DNA TGCAGTGCTAGAGAACGCGGACCTACATCCTACGAGCAGTACTTC.

This clonotype has only a few counts. This chain joins TRBV4-2 and TRBJ1-5, with a tentative D call TRBD1 (5 bases). CDR3 length equals 16 residues. The germline CDR1 and CDR2 sequences are LGHNA and YNFKEQ. The germline V and J ends were trimmed by 3 bases and 7 bases, with 19 bases remaining between them. The CDR3 nucleotides read TGTGCCAGCAGCCAGGAATTCACCAGGGTTACCCAGCCCCAGCATTTT. Amino acids: CASSQEFTRVTQPQHF.